Listed below are T cell receptor beta chains from one sample, sequenced in a study of shared clonotypes between healthy human individuals. Some clones are missing from TCRdb's copy, which holds only in-frame ones; the method was immunoSEQ multiplex PCR. The repertoire holds 1.5 million to 2.5 million clones, with over 85% as singletons. Sample: naive CD8+ T cells sorted from blood. These TCRs come from a man between 18 and 29 years old in good health. Both conserved end residues are part of each CDR3. A D gene is named only where the DNA matches it firmly. Only part of the rows carry a size: once, few, many, or a class if the clone is expanded.

j_gene: TRBJ2-7; v_gene: TRBV2; len: 14; abundance: NA; d_gene: TRBD2; CDR3nt: TGTGCCAGCAAGCTAGCGGGAGAACCCTACGAGCAGTACTTC; CDR3aa: CASKLAGEPYEQYF
j_gene: TRBJ2-5; v_gene: TRBV2; len: 14; abundance: once; d_gene: NA; CDR3nt: TGTGCCAGCAGTGACCCTAACGGACAAGAGACCCAGTACTTC; CDR3aa: CASSDPNGQETQYF
j_gene: TRBJ1-1; v_gene: TRBV28; len: 16; abundance: NA; d_gene: NA; CDR3nt: TGTGCCAGCAGTTTACTGGCGGAACTCATGAACACTGAAGCTTTCTTT; CDR3aa: CASSLLAELMNTEAFF
j_gene: TRBJ2-1; v_gene: TRBV4-1; len: 15; abundance: NA; d_gene: NA; CDR3nt: TGCGCCAGCAGCCAAGCTGGTAATATCTACAATGAGCAGTTCTTC; CDR3aa: CASSQAGNIYNEQFF
j_gene: TRBJ2-1; v_gene: TRBV5-1; len: 14; abundance: NA; d_gene: NA; CDR3nt: TGCGCCAGCAGCCCCCTGGAGGGGTACAATGAGCAGTTCTTC; CDR3aa: CASSPLEGYNEQFF
j_gene: TRBJ2-3; v_gene: TRBV4-1; len: 17; abundance: NA; d_gene: TRBD1; CDR3nt: TGCGCCAGCAGCCAAGGGGGACAGACTTATAGCACAGATACGCAGTATTTT; CDR3aa: CASSQGGQTYSTDTQYF
j_gene: TRBJ1-1; v_gene: TRBV29-1; len: 14; abundance: NA; d_gene: NA; CDR3nt: TGCAGCGTTGTGTTCCCCTACCGGAACACTGAAGCTTTCTTT; CDR3aa: CSVVFPYRNTEAFF
j_gene: TRBJ2-3; v_gene: TRBV7-2; len: 12; abundance: NA; d_gene: NA; CDR3nt: TGTGCCAGCAGCACCCGCACAGATACGCAGTATTTT; CDR3aa: CASSTRTDTQYF
j_gene: TRBJ2-7; v_gene: TRBV9; len: 15; abundance: NA; d_gene: TRBD2; CDR3nt: TGTGCCAGCAGCGTAGGAGCGGGGGTCGTCTACGAGCAGTACTTC; CDR3aa: CASSVGAGVVYEQYF
j_gene: TRBJ2-7; v_gene: TRBV19; len: 13; abundance: NA; d_gene: NA; CDR3nt: TGTGCCAGTAGTTTCGGGACGGCCTACGAGCAGTACTTC; CDR3aa: CASSFGTAYEQYF
j_gene: TRBJ2-7; v_gene: TRBV11-2; len: 15; abundance: NA; d_gene: NA; CDR3nt: TGTGCCAGCAGCTTCCGGGACACTCTTTTCTACGAGCAGTACTTC; CDR3aa: CASSFRDTLFYEQYF
j_gene: TRBJ2-2; v_gene: TRBV27; len: 14; abundance: NA; d_gene: TRBD2; CDR3nt: TGTGCCAGCAGTTTAGGCGGGGGGCCCGGGGAGCTGTTTTTT; CDR3aa: CASSLGGGPGELFF
j_gene: TRBJ2-1; v_gene: TRBV28; len: 16; abundance: once; d_gene: TRBD1; CDR3nt: TGTGCCAGCAGCCTGGGACAGTCAGTTATTTACAATGAGCAGTTCTTC; CDR3aa: CASSLGQSVIYNEQFF
j_gene: TRBJ2-4; v_gene: TRBV15; len: 18; abundance: once; d_gene: NA; CDR3nt: TGTGCCACCAGCAGAGATACGGAGGCCTTTGTGGCCAAAAACATTCAGTACTTC; CDR3aa: CATSRDTEAFVAKNIQYF
j_gene: TRBJ1-5; v_gene: TRBV10-3; len: 12; abundance: few; d_gene: NA; CDR3nt: TGTGCCATCAGTGAGTCTGATCAGCCCCAGCATTTT; CDR3aa: CAISESDQPQHF
j_gene: TRBJ2-1; v_gene: TRBV7-9; len: 16; abundance: NA; d_gene: TRBD2; CDR3nt: TGTGCCAGCAGCTCGTCAGCGGGAGGGGTCTACAATGAGCAGTTCTTC; CDR3aa: CASSSSAGGVYNEQFF
j_gene: TRBJ1-1; v_gene: TRBV7-9; len: 15; abundance: NA; d_gene: NA; CDR3nt: TGTGCCAGCAGCTTAGCGCAGGGAGACTACACTGAAGCTTTCTTT; CDR3aa: CASSLAQGDYTEAFF
j_gene: TRBJ2-7; v_gene: TRBV10-3; len: 18; abundance: NA; d_gene: TRBD2; CDR3nt: TGTGCCATCAGTGATGTCAGGGGAGGAACTAGCGGGAGTCACGAGCAGTACTTC; CDR3aa: CAISDVRGGTSGSHEQYF
j_gene: TRBJ2-5; v_gene: TRBV7-9; len: 14; abundance: NA; d_gene: TRBD1; CDR3nt: TGTGCCAGCAGCTTAGAGCAGGGGGCAGAGACCCAGTACTTC; CDR3aa: CASSLEQGAETQYF
j_gene: TRBJ1-1; v_gene: TRBV13; len: 14; abundance: few; d_gene: TRBD1; CDR3nt: TGTGCCAGCAGCTGGGACAGGGGGAACACTGAAGCTTTCTTT; CDR3aa: CASSWDRGNTEAFF
j_gene: TRBJ2-1; v_gene: TRBV9; len: 14; abundance: NA; d_gene: NA; CDR3nt: TGTGCCAGCAACTCCGGGCTACCCTACAATGAGCAGTTCTTC; CDR3aa: CASNSGLPYNEQFF
j_gene: TRBJ2-7; v_gene: TRBV27; len: 14; abundance: NA; d_gene: NA; CDR3nt: TGTGCCAGCAGGACTGACTGGAGCTCCTACGAGCAGTACTTC; CDR3aa: CASRTDWSSYEQYF
j_gene: TRBJ1-1; v_gene: TRBV27; len: 16; abundance: once; d_gene: TRBD1; CDR3nt: TGTGCCAGGCAGACAGGGAGATGTTCCCGGAACACTGAAGCTTTCTTT; CDR3aa: CARQTGRCSRNTEAFF
j_gene: TRBJ2-1; v_gene: TRBV11-2; len: 18; abundance: once; d_gene: NA; CDR3nt: TGTGCCAGCAGCTTAACTGCCCCGGGACGGCACTCCTACAATGAGCAGTTCTTC; CDR3aa: CASSLTAPGRHSYNEQFF
j_gene: TRBJ2-7; v_gene: TRBV28; len: 12; abundance: NA; d_gene: NA; CDR3nt: TGTGCCAGCAGCGTGAGACAGGCCGAGCAGTACTTC; CDR3aa: CASSVRQAEQYF
j_gene: TRBJ1-6; v_gene: TRBV7-9; len: 15; abundance: NA; d_gene: NA; CDR3nt: TGTGCCACCCCAAGGGGGGGGGAACTGAATTCACCCCTCCACTTT; CDR3aa: CATPRGGELNSPLHF
j_gene: TRBJ2-1; v_gene: TRBV6-5; len: 13; abundance: NA; d_gene: NA; CDR3nt: TGTGCCAGCAGTTACCCAAACAACAATGAGCAGTTCTTC; CDR3aa: CASSYPNNNEQFF
j_gene: TRBJ1-2; v_gene: TRBV6-1; len: 12; abundance: NA; d_gene: NA; CDR3nt: TGTGCCAGCAGTGATGCAGGGGTTGGCTACACCTTC; CDR3aa: CASSDAGVGYTF
j_gene: TRBJ1-1; v_gene: TRBV19; len: 15; abundance: NA; d_gene: NA; CDR3nt: TGTGCCAGTAGTCTAGCGTGGGGCCGGGGCACTGAAGCTTTCTTT; CDR3aa: CASSLAWGRGTEAFF
j_gene: TRBJ2-1; v_gene: TRBV5-1; len: 16; abundance: NA; d_gene: NA; CDR3nt: TGCGCCAGCAGCCAGATCGCGGGCAGCCACAACAATGAGCAGTTCTTC; CDR3aa: CASSQIAGSHNNEQFF
j_gene: TRBJ2-3; v_gene: TRBV6-5; len: 16; abundance: NA; d_gene: NA; CDR3nt: TGTGCCAGCAGTTACTCAAGGTCGCCTAGCACAGATACGCAGTATTTT; CDR3aa: CASSYSRSPSTDTQYF
j_gene: TRBJ2-1; v_gene: TRBV6-5; len: 14; abundance: NA; d_gene: NA; CDR3nt: TGTGCCAGCACCATTGGGGGGACCTACAATGAGCAGTTCTTC; CDR3aa: CASTIGGTYNEQFF
j_gene: TRBJ2-1; v_gene: TRBV6-4; len: 16; abundance: NA; d_gene: TRBD1; CDR3nt: TGTGCCAGCAGTGAAGAGACAGGGACCGCCTACAATGAGCAGTTCTTC; CDR3aa: CASSEETGTAYNEQFF
j_gene: TRBJ2-1; v_gene: TRBV4-1; len: 15; abundance: NA; d_gene: TRBD1; CDR3nt: TGCGCCAGCAGCCAGGGACAGGGCCCCTACAATGAGCAGTTCTTC; CDR3aa: CASSQGQGPYNEQFF